Shown below are 2 T cell receptor beta chains from a single sample sequenced in a study of OX40 agonist ivuxolimab in advanced cancers. Profiling relied on immunoSEQ multiplex PCR, and the TCRdb table lists in-frame clones only, not all of them. The sample consists of about 60,000 clones, approximately 91% of them appearing once. The sample was CD4+ or CD8+ T cells sorted from blood, taken in a trial of the OX40 agonist ivuxolimab. The receptors were sampled from an adult with an advanced solid tumor such as melanoma, head and neck, liver or kidney cancer.

The V call is TRBV11-2, the J call TRBJ2-5; a weak D match, TRBD1 (6 bases). Looked up from germline, CDR1 is SGHAT and CDR2 is FQNNGV. V dropped 1 base and J dropped 5 bases, with 11 bases sitting between them. CDR3 length: 14 amino acids. CDR3 sequence reads: CASSLGGRGETQYF. CDR3 nucleotide sequence: TGTGCCAGCAGCTTAGGTGGCAGGGGCGAGACCCAGTACTTC.

The chain has TRBV19 and TRBJ2-1; D ambiguous. Looked up from germline, CDR1 is LNHDA and CDR2 is SQIVND (reference sequence). V was cut by 3 bases and J by 0 bases, with 6 bases left in between. The CDR3 totals 14 residues. The CDR3 region is CASSMGYSYNEQFF. DNA for the CDR3: TGTGCCAGTAGTATGGGGTACTCCTACAATGAGCAGTTCTTC.